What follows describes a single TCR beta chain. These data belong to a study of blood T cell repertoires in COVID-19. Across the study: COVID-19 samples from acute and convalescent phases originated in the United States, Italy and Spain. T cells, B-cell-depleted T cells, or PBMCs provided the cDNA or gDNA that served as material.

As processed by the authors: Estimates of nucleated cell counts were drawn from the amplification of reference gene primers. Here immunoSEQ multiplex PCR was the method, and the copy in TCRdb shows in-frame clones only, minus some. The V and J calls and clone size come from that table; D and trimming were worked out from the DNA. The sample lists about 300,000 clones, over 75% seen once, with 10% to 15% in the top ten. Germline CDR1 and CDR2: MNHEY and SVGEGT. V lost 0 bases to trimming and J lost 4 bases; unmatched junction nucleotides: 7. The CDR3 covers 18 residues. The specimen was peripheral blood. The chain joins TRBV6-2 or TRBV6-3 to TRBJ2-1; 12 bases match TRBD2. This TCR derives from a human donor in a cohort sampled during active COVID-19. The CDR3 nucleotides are TGTGCCAGCAGTTACTCCCCGTCGACTAGCGGGAGTTACAATGAGCAGTTCTTC. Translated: CASSYSPSTSGSYNEQFF.